This TCR beta chain was profiled in a study of CD8 T cells in ankylosing spondylitis. J lost 7 bases, V lost 3 bases, and 9 bases had no gene match. The germline V gene encodes CDR1 DFQATT and CDR2 SNEGSKA (reference sequence). This CDR3 spans 14 amino acids. This clonotype appeared a few times. Antigen specificity is unknown. Notes on the study in general: According to the report, clones linked to the disease were significantly enriched in matched synovial fluid samples taken from ankylosing spondylitis patients.

5'-RACE, quantitative and with molecular barcodes, yielded the TCR beta libraries. TCRdb redid the calling of the 5' RACE reads with MiXCR, one entry per CDR3 protein. The sample lists some 87,000 distinct CDR3 sequences; 7.5% to 9% were seen once. The clonotype comes from a male donor with ankylosing spondylitis or in good health (not recorded which). The chain is built from TRBV20-1 and TRBJ2-3; 8 bases are shared with TRBD2. The specimen was blood, either unsorted or a sorted T cell fraction (not recorded which). CDR3 sequence: CSASRSGGRHTQYF. The CDR3 coding sequence is TGCAGTGCTAGTCGAAGCGGGGGAAGGCATACGCAGTATTTT.